The rows below give T cell receptor beta chains drawn from one sample of a study of blood T cell repertoires in COVID-19. Some clones are missing from TCRdb's copy, which holds only in-frame ones; the method was immunoSEQ multiplex PCR. Here the sample spans under 150,000 clones, more than 80% being singletons. Material for sequencing was peripheral blood. The receptors derive from a human donor in a cohort sampled during active COVID-19. Each CDR3 is given without its conserved first and last residue. Each record gives: CDR3 protein, J gene, V gene, CDR3 length, clone size. A clone size is listed for some rows: how often the clone was seen (once, few, many), or a class if it is expanded.

AGRGSGNTIY,TRBJ1-3,TRBV6-6,10,NA
ASSLGGVSGNTIY,TRBJ1-3,TRBV28,13,NA
ATAWGGTEAF,TRBJ1-1,TRBV12-3/TRBV12-4,10,few
ARGTSRETQY,TRBJ2-5,TRBV2,10,NA
ASSRTRRTTDTQY,TRBJ2-3,TRBV4-3,13,NA
ASSLGGSVINEQF,TRBJ2-1,TRBV5-1,13,NA
ASSSPGQGWYGYT,TRBJ1-2,TRBV7-9,13,NA
ASSSGGPPQF,TRBJ2-1,TRBV7-3,10,NA
ASSPRGASGTDTQY,TRBJ2-3,TRBV4-3,14,NA
ASSRARNEKLF,TRBJ1-4,TRBV12-3/TRBV12-4,11,NA
ASTGAGGLADTQY,TRBJ2-3,TRBV7-2,13,NA
ASSAASGTVLCYT,TRBJ1-2,TRBV6-1,13,NA
ASSLGGVMADTQY,TRBJ2-3,TRBV5-4,13,NA
ASSARDRDGGELF,TRBJ2-2,TRBV7-9,13,NA
ASSSGAGALGYT,TRBJ1-2,TRBV7-2,12,NA
ASSFGLAGGPNTGELF,TRBJ2-2,TRBV5-1,16,NA
ASSEVADSSYEQY,TRBJ2-7,TRBV10-2,13,NA
ASSTLDSGTGYT,TRBJ1-2,TRBV19,12,NA
ASSVDRYLGYT,TRBJ1-2,TRBV19,11,NA
ASSRRVREGRTDTQY,TRBJ2-3,TRBV11-2,15,NA
ASRSYLQGSGYT,TRBJ1-2,TRBV7-9,12,NA
ASSPDSIVGNTIY,TRBJ1-3,TRBV18,13,NA
ASSIDRGRETQY,TRBJ2-5,TRBV7-2,12,NA
ASSQAWTGVYGYT,TRBJ1-2,TRBV4-3,13,NA
ASSALPSSYNEQF,TRBJ2-1,TRBV6-4,13,NA
ASRPSGSGNEQF,TRBJ2-1,TRBV6-5,12,NA
ASSVLGATQETQY,TRBJ2-5,TRBV9,13,NA
ASSPRTVVFDTNNEQF,TRBJ2-1,TRBV2,16,NA
ASSLLGQGAAEAF,TRBJ1-1,TRBV27,13,NA
ASSQDRAALH,TRBJ1-6,TRBV3-1/TRBV3-2,10,NA
ASSQYLQANTGELF,TRBJ2-2,TRBV4-1,14,once
SASRPRGSDEQY,TRBJ2-7,TRBV20-1,12,NA
ASSLGGQGQETQY,TRBJ2-5,TRBV4-3,13,NA
ASSQGAGSSYNEQF,TRBJ2-1,TRBV5-1,14,NA
ASSVGGQAAPGANVLT,TRBJ2-6,TRBV10-2,16,NA
ASGLVNWRQY,TRBJ2-3,TRBV12-5,10,NA
FSGELF,TRBJ2-2,TRBV30,6,NA
ASSLLGRGRDSYGYT,TRBJ1-2,TRBV5-1,15,NA
ASSQGTGYGYT,TRBJ1-2,TRBV4-1,11,NA
ASSYGYRVGELF,TRBJ2-2,TRBV27,12,NA
ASSLIGTALNEKLF,TRBJ1-4,TRBV7-2,14,NA
ASSYSRGPGAEAF,TRBJ1-1,TRBV6-5,13,NA